This T cell receptor beta chain was sequenced during a study of regulatory T cells in long-lasting Graves disease. In germline, CDR1 is SNHLY, CDR2 FYNNEI. Trimming removed 7 bases at V and 8 bases at J, with 12 bases between. This CDR3 comprises 13 residues. Relying on iRepertoire HTBI primers and Arm-PCR of CDR3 regions, the team built TCR beta libraries. Original handling: Across samples, 60 or so TRBV and about 15 TRBJ segments were found. TCRdb reprocessed the multiplex PCR reads via MiXCR and lists one record per CDR3 protein. Clone size and V and J calls follow TCRdb, not the original study. The table records approximately 690,000 distinct CDR3 sequences, 25% to 35% of them present only once. Documented time point: persistent/refractory GD, antithyroid drugs over 5 years with positive TRAb. TCR sequences were obtained from RNA taken from PBMCs.

The source of this sequence is a female donor with Graves disease. The chain couples TRBV2 to TRBJ1-6; D is undetermined. The starting material was peripheral blood mononuclear cells (PBMCs), obtained when the disease was refractory, from a patient treated with antithyroid drugs. Here the CDR3 reads CASMTGPDSPLHF. CDR3 sequence (DNA): TGTGCCAGCATGACCGGACCCGATTCACCCCTCCACTTT. Complete variable domain (other parts from reference TRBV2 and TRBJ1-6): EPEVTQTPSHQVTQMGQEVILRCVPISNHLYFYWYRQILGQKVEFLVSFYNNEISEKSEIFDDQFSVERPDGSNFTLKIRSTKLEDSAMYFCASMTGPDSPLHFGNGTRLTVT.